Following are 13 T cell receptor beta chains from one sample sequenced in a study of T cells expressing NK-cell markers. From its re-call of the 5' RACE reads, TCRdb lists each CDR3 protein once, without DNA. This sample's table has about 540,000 distinct CDR3 sequences. Sequencing was done on a sample of blood T cells: a sorted CD56 or NKG2C T cell subset, CD4+ or CD8+ T cells, or bulk PBMC T cells (not recorded which). The receptors originated from a man younger than 35 in good health.

The genes are TRBV7-2 and TRBJ1-6; the TRBD1 assignment by TCRdb is unverifiable without DNA. This CDR3 region has 14 residues. In germline, CDR1 is SGHTA, CDR2 FQGNSA. CDR3 amino acids: CASSPPGPNSPLHF.

CDR3 loop: CASSKRTGDEQYF. J is TRBJ2-7 and V is TRBV7-2; the D call of TRBD1 rests on TCRdb alone, since no DNA is present to check it. CDR3 length: 13 amino acids. In germline, CDR1 is SGHTA, CDR2 FQGNSA. Full variable domain (outside the CDR3, taken from reference TRBV7-2 and TRBJ2-7): GAGVSQSPSNKVTEKGKDVELRCDPISGHTALYWYRQSLGQGLEFLIYFQGNSAPDKSGLPSDRFSAERTGGSVSTLTIQRTQQEDSAVYLCASSKRTGDEQYFGPGTRLTVT.

The chain combines TRBV12-3 or TRBV12-4 with TRBJ2-3; TCRdb returns TRBD2, unconfirmable since there is no DNA. There are 16 residues in the CDR3. CDR3 region: CASSFAPAGGPDTQYF.

The chain's CDR3 is CASSLPGGQNEQFF. J is TRBJ2-1 and V is TRBV27; TCRdb selects TRBD2, and the lack of DNA leaves this call unchecked. Germline V gene lookup returns CDR1 MNHEY and CDR2 SMNVEV (reference sequence). CDR3 length: 14 amino acids.

This sequence joins TRBV27 and TRBJ2-7; there is no DNA to check the TCRdb D call of TRBD1. Germline V gene sequence: CDR1 MNHEY, CDR2 SMNVEV (reference sequence). This CDR3 is 14 amino acids long. The CDR3 spells CASSPGTDLYEQYF.

The V gene is TRBV3-1, the J gene TRBJ1-1; TCRdb selects TRBD1, and the lack of DNA leaves this call unchecked. Germline CDR1 reads LGHDT; CDR2 reads YNNKEL (reference sequence). The CDR3 runs 14 residues. The chain's CDR3 is CASLPAGANTEAFF.

The chain combines TRBV9 with TRBJ1-1; TCRdb's D call, TRBD1, is unchecked because there is no DNA. The length of the CDR3 is 15 residues. Looked up from germline, CDR1 is SGDLS and CDR2 is YYNGEE. The CDR3 loop reads CASSVVDRGQTEAFF.

The chain recombines TRBV4-2 with TRBJ2-1. Per the germline V gene, CDR1 is LGHNA and CDR2 is YNFKEQ. The CDR3 length is 15 residues. The CDR3 loop is CASSQDYYVVNEQFF.

The chain carries TRBV7-3 and TRBJ2-7; there is no DNA to check the TCRdb D call of TRBD1. The V gene's germline CDR1 is SGHTA and CDR2 FQGTGA. CDR3 size: 15 residues. The CDR3 reads CASSSDGTSRHEQYF.

The rearrangement uses TRBV6-1 and TRBJ2-7. The CDR3 covers 15 residues. CDR1 is MNHNS and CDR2 is SASEGT in the germline V gene. The CDR3 spells CASSTARTSAYEQYF.

V usage is TRBV4-1 and J usage is TRBJ2-1; absent DNA, TCRdb's TRBD2 call cannot be checked. Looked up from germline, CDR1 is MGHRA and CDR2 is YSYEKL. The CDR3 length is 15 residues. The CDR3 loop reads CASSQDTGSGWEQFF.

The chain uses TRBV28 and TRBJ2-7; TCRdb lists TRBD1, though no DNA is available to test this call. This CDR3 comprises 15 residues. CDR1 and CDR2 from the germline V gene are MDHEN and SYDVKM. Here the CDR3 reads CASSQGDTRHYEQYF. Complete variable domain (other parts from reference TRBV28 and TRBJ2-7): DVKVTQSSRYLVKRTGEKVFLECVQDMDHENMFWYRQDPGLGLRLIYFSYDVKMKEKGDIPEGYSVSREKKERFSLILESASTNQTSMYLCASSQGDTRHYEQYFGPGTRLTVT.

The chain couples TRBV5-1 to TRBJ2-2; TCRdb lists TRBD2, though no DNA is available to test this call. The CDR3 is 14 amino acids. Germline V gene sequence: CDR1 SGHRS, CDR2 YFSETQ. CDR3 residues: CASSRRDLTGELFF.